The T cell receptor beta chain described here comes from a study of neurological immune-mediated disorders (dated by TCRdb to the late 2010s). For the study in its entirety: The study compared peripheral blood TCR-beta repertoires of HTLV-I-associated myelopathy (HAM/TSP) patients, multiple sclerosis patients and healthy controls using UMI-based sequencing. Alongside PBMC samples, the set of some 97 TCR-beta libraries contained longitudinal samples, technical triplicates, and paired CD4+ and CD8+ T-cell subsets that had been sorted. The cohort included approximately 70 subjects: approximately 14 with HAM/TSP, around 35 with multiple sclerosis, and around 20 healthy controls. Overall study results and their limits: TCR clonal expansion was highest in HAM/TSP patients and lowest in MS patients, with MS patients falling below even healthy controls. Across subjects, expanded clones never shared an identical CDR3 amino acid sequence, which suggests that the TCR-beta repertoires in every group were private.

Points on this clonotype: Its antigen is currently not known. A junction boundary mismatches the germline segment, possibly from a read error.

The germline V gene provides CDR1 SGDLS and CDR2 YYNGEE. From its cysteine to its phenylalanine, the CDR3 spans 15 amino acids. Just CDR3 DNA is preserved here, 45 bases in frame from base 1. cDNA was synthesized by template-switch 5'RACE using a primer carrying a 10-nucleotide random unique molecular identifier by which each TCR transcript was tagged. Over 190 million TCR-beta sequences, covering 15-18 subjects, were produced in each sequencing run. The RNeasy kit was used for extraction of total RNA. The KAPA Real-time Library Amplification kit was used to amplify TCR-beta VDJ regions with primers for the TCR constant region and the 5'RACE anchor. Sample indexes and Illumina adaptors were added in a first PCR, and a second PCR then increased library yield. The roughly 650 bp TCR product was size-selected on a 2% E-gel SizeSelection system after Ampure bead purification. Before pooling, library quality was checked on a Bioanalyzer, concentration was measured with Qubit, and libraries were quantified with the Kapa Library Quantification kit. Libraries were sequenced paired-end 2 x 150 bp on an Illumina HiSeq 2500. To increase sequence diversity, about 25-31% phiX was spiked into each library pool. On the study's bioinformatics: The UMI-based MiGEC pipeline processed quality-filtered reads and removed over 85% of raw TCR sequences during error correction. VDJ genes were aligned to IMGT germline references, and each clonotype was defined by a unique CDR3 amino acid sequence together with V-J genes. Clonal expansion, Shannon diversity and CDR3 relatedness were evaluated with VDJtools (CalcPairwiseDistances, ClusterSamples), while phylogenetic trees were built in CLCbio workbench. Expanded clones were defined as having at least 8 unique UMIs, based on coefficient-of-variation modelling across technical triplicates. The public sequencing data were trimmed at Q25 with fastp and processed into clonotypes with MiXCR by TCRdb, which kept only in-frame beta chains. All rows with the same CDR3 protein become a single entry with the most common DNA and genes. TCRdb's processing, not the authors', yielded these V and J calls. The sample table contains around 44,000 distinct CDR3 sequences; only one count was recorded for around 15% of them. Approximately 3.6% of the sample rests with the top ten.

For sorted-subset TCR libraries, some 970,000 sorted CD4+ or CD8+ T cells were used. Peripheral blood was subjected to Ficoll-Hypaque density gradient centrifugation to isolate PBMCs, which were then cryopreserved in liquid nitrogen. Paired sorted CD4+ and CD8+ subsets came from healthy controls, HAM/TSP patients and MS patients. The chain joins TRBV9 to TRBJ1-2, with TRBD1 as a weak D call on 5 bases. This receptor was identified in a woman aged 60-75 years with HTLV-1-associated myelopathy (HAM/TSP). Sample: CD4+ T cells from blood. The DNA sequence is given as TGTTCCAGCAGCGATGGGGCAGGGCCAGACTATGGCTACACCTTC. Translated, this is CSSSDGAGPDYGYTF.